This T cell receptor (beta chain) stems from a study of cytomegalovirus exposure and HLA in healthy donors. Sequencing was performed with immunoSEQ multiplex PCR; in TCRdb, only in-frame clones are kept and a portion is missing. The sample gives some 190,000 clones, roughly 86% of which show up once; 7.2% is in the top ten. A word on this clone: Its antigen is as yet unknown.

Overall study findings and caveats: A few of the chains that were CMV-associated were confirmed in vitro to be specific for CMV antigens.

The ends lost 5 bases at V and 2 bases at J; junction bases unmatched: 7. The CDR3 has 15 amino acids. CDR1 KGHSH and CDR2 LQKENI come from the germline V gene. This receptor was taken from a man aged 25-45 years in good health and CMV-seropositive. Sample: PBMCs. This rearrangement joins TRBV18 to TRBJ2-5; 8 nucleotides agree with TRBD2. Here the CDR3 DNA reads TGTGCCAGCTCATCCAGCGGGAGAGGTCAAGAGACCCAGTACTTC. This sequence encodes CASSSSGRGQETQYF. The variable domain in full, completed from reference TRBV18 and TRBJ2-5, reads NAGVMQNPRHLVRRRGQEARLRCSPMKGHSHVYWYRQLPEEGLKFMVYLQKENIIDESGMPKERFSAEFPKEGPSILRIQQVVRGDSAAYFCASSSSGRGQETQYFGPGTRLLVL.